These T cell receptor beta chains were read from a single sample in a study of blood T cell repertoires in COVID-19. Generated by immunoSEQ multiplex PCR, the TCRdb table keeps only in-frame clones and is missing some. This repertoire shows some 200,000 clones, approximately 82% found once; its top ten account for about 6.9%. The sequencing input was peripheral blood. These receptors all come from a human donor with acute or convalescent COVID-19. The donor label of this sample is uncertain. Both conserved end residues are part of each CDR3. A D gene is named only where the DNA matches it firmly. Some rows mark clone size as missing; the rest say once, few, many or name a class of expanded clone.

J,D,V,size,DNA,CDR3
TRBJ2-7,TRBD1,TRBV6-5,.,TGTGCCAGCAGTTACCCCCAGGGGGTTAAGCAGTACTTC,CASSYPQGVKQYF
TRBJ2-7,.,TRBV5-6,.,TGTGCCAGCAGCTTTAGAGCCCTCCAGGATCGGGAGCAGTACTTC,CASSFRALQDREQYF
TRBJ1-2,.,TRBV12-3/TRBV12-4,once,TGTGCCAGCAGACGAGACAGTAACTATGGCTACACCTTC,CASRRDSNYGYTF
TRBJ2-7,TRBD2,TRBV15,.,TGTGCCACCGGGACTAGGTCTTTCGAGCAGTACTTC,CATGTRSFEQYF
TRBJ1-2,.,TRBV4-3,.,TGCGCCAGCAGCCAAGGCCTACGGGAAGGGAGCAACTATGGCTACACCTTC,CASSQGLREGSNYGYTF
TRBJ2-7,.,TRBV19,.,TGTGCCAGTAGTATGGGGGCAGGGACCTACGAGCAGTACTTC,CASSMGAGTYEQYF
TRBJ2-3,TRBD1,TRBV5-1,.,TGCGCCAGCAGCTTACAGGGGGCCACAGATACGCAGTATTTT,CASSLQGATDTQYF
TRBJ2-1,TRBD2,TRBV2,.,TGTGCCAGCATCCCGGGACTAGCGGCTTACAATGAGCAGTTCTTC,CASIPGLAAYNEQFF
TRBJ2-1,.,TRBV7-2,.,TGTGCCAGCAGCTTAGCGGGCAGATCCTACAATGAGCAGTTCTTC,CASSLAGRSYNEQFF
TRBJ1-5,.,TRBV6-2/TRBV6-3,.,TGTGCCAGCAGTTACGAACAGGGTATAAGCAATCAGCCCCAGCATTTT,CASSYEQGISNQPQHF
TRBJ2-1,.,TRBV6-1,few,TGTGCCAGCAGTGAACAGGCTGACCCATACAATGAGCAGTTCTTC,CASSEQADPYNEQFF
TRBJ2-7,TRBD2,TRBV6-5,once,TGTGCCAGCAGGGGGGGAGGGGACGAGCAGTACTTC,CASRGGGDEQYF
TRBJ1-4,.,TRBV16,.,TGTGCCAGCAGCCAATCGTGGCGGCACTCAACTAATGAAAAACTGTTTTTT,CASSQSWRHSTNEKLFF
TRBJ2-5,TRBD2,TRBV7-2,.,TGTGCCAGCAGCGGGGGGGTTGAAGAGACCCAGTACTTC,CASSGGVEETQYF
TRBJ2-3,.,TRBV19,.,TGTGCCACCAAACGAACAGGGAGCACAGATACGCAGTATTTT,CATKRTGSTDTQYF
TRBJ1-2,.,TRBV2,.,TGTGCCAGCGTAGTACGGGATGGCTACACCTTC,CASVVRDGYTF
TRBJ2-5,TRBD2,TRBV11-2,once,TGTGCCAGCAGCTTAGTTCGAGCGGGAGGGCGGGAGACCCAGTACTTC,CASSLVRAGGRETQYF
TRBJ2-2,TRBD2,TRBV10-3,.,TGTGCCACCCTAGCGGGAGGGGCGGCCGGGGAGCTGTTTTTT,CATLAGGAAGELFF
TRBJ1-1,TRBD1,TRBV6-6,.,TGTGCCAGCAGTTACGGGACAGGTGGTGCGGCTGAAGCTTTCTTT,CASSYGTGGAAEAFF
TRBJ2-1,.,TRBV10-3,.,TGTGCCATCAGTGAACTAATGCGGGAGCAGTTCTTC,CAISELMREQFF
TRBJ2-7,.,TRBV10-3,.,TGTGCCATCAGTGAGACAGGATTTGGCGAGCAGTACTTC,CAISETGFGEQYF
TRBJ1-3,.,TRBV6-5,few,TGTGCCAGCAGTTACTCAGGCGGGGCCTCTGGAAACACCATATATTTT,CASSYSGGASGNTIYF
TRBJ2-1,.,TRBV11-2,few,TGTGCCAGCAGCATGAGTGGTGAGCAGTTCTTC,CASSMSGEQFF
TRBJ1-1,.,TRBV21-1,few,TGTGCCAGCAGCAAGGGACAGGGGAACACTGAAGCTTTCTTT,CASSKGQGNTEAFF
TRBJ1-2,TRBD1,TRBV27,.,TGTGCCAGCAGAGGACAGGGGGCGGGCGGCTACACCTTC,CASRGQGAGGYTF